This entry lists 17 T cell receptor beta chains sequenced from one sample in a study of OX40 agonist ivuxolimab in advanced cancers. The method was immunoSEQ multiplex PCR; TCRdb's version includes in-frame clones alone and lacks a portion of them. This table holds approximately 89,000 clones, 91% found once. The material sequenced was CD4+ or CD8+ T cells sorted from blood, taken in a trial of the OX40 agonist ivuxolimab. These receptors originate from an adult with an advanced solid tumor such as melanoma, head and neck, liver or kidney cancer.

The CDR3: CASSSSGTGGTKKTQYF. Written as DNA, the CDR3 is TGTGCCAGCAGCTCCTCCGGGACAGGGGGCACCAAAAAGACCCAGTACTTC. The V gene is TRBV5-6, the J gene TRBJ2-5; 12 nucleotides match TRBD1. J was trimmed by 6 bases and V by 3 bases; bases with no gene match: 12. Germline lookup yields CDR1 SGHDT and CDR2 YYEEEE. The CDR3 runs to 17 residues.

This chain connects TRBV5-1 to TRBJ1-2; D gene ambiguous. The CDR3 is 12 residues long. With 0 bases removed from V and 10 bases from J, the gap between germline ends came to 10 bases. Germline assignment: CDR1 SGHRS and CDR2 YFSETQ. CDR3 sequence (DNA): TGCGCCAGCAGCTTGGCCGGGTTCGACTACACCTTC. It specifies CASSLAGFDYTF.

The V call is TRBV29-1, the J call TRBJ2-1; 7 bases match TRBD2. V lost 3 bases and J lost 0; bases outside the gene matches: 5. The CDR3 sequence is 15 residues long. The V gene's germline CDR1 is SQVTM and CDR2 ANQGSEA. Here the CDR3 DNA reads TGCAGCGTTGAGGCGTCTAGCGGCTCCTACAATGAGCAGTTCTTC. Its protein is CSVEASSGSYNEQFF.

This clone was seen a handful of times. The rearrangement uses TRBV2 and TRBJ2-7; D perhaps matches TRBD2 (5 bases). The CDR3 is 12 residues long. The ends were cut back, 5 bases at V and 7 bases at J, with 12 bases in the middle. Germline values: CDR1 SNHLY, CDR2 FYNNEI. The CDR3 spells CASSTGLEEQYF. CDR3 nucleotide sequence: TGTGCCAGCAGTACCGGACTGGAAGAGCAGTACTTC.

This chain uses TRBV2 with TRBJ2-1; 9 positions match TRBD1. The CDR3 has 15 residues. The trim removed 7 bases at V and 6 bases at J, leaving 10 bases unmatched. Germline V gene lookup returns CDR1 SNHLY and CDR2 FYNNEI. In DNA form, the CDR3 reads TGTGCCAGCACTTTGGACAGGGGATTCTCCAATGAGCAGTTCTTC. It codes for CASTLDRGFSNEQFF.

The chain employs TRBV11-3 and TRBJ2-1; tentatively, D is TRBD2 (6 bases). Trimming took 5 bases from V and 3 from J, leaving 11 bases between them. From germline, CDR1 is SGHNT and CDR2 YENEEA. This CDR3 has 14 amino acids. Here the CDR3 reads CASSLWRGYNEQFF. DNA for the CDR3: TGTGCCAGCAGCCTCTGGCGGGGCTACAATGAGCAGTTCTTC.

This chain connects TRBV28 to TRBJ2-2; TRBD2 aligns across 9 bases. CDR1 is MDHEN, CDR2 SYDVKM, per germline. This CDR3 is built from 16 residues. Trimming cost V 6 bases and J 5 bases; bases outside gene matches: 10. In nucleotides, the CDR3 is TGTGCCAGCAGCTCGACGGGACTAGCTAAGACCGGGGAGCTGTTTTTT. This sequence encodes CASSSTGLAKTGELFF.

In DNA form, the CDR3 reads TGTGCTAGTGGTTTGGTAGGGATCGCCGGGGAGCTGTTTTTT. Its translation is CASGLVGIAGELFF. V is TRBV12-5 and J is TRBJ2-2, with D hard to call. From germline, CDR1 is LGHNT and CDR2 FRNRAP. Trimming left V 0 bases short and J 6 bases short, with 8 bases between. This CDR3 contains 14 residues.

V usage is TRBV11-3 and J usage is TRBJ2-7; D may correspond to TRBD1 or TRBD2 (5 bases each). V dropped 5 bases and J dropped 7 bases, with 21 bases sitting between them. The CDR3 sequence is 15 residues long. The germline V gene encodes CDR1 SGHNT and CDR2 YENEEA. The CDR3: CASSLHSGTKGEQYF. The CDR3 nucleotides are TGTGCCAGCAGCCTTCACTCCGGGACCAAGGGAGAGCAGTACTTC.

The genes are TRBV5-1 and TRBJ2-3; D call uncertain. Trimming shortened V by 0 bases and J by 1 base, and 12 bases separated the two germline ends. The length of the CDR3 is 16 residues. CDR1 is SGHRS and CDR2 is YFSETQ in the germline V gene. CDR3 coding DNA: TGCGCCAGCAGCTTGGGCAGGAACCTCGGCACAGATACGCAGTATTTT. This translates into CASSLGRNLGTDTQYF.

The V call is TRBV19, the J call TRBJ2-7; the match to TRBD2 covers 9 bases. Germline CDR1 reads LNHDA; CDR2 reads SQIVND (reference sequence). Losses at the gene ends were 2 bases for V and 4 bases for J; bases not matched to a gene: 18. This CDR3 has 19 residues. CDR3 protein: CASSIKGASGTGDGYEQYF. CDR3 coding DNA: TGTGCCAGTAGTATAAAAGGGGCTAGCGGGACTGGAGATGGGTACGAGCAGTACTTC. The whole variable domain, remainder taken from reference TRBV19 and TRBJ2-7, is DGGITQSPKYLFRKEGQNVTLSCEQNLNHDAMYWYRQDPGQGLRLIYYSQIVNDFQKGDIAEGYSVSREKKESFPLTVTSAQKNPTAFYLCASSIKGASGTGDGYEQYFGPGTRLTVT.

This sequence joins TRBV2 and TRBJ1-5; the match to TRBD1 covers 7 bases. Germline V gene lookup returns CDR1 SNHLY and CDR2 FYNNEI. V was pared by 4 bases and J by 4 bases, with 10 bases of the junction left unmatched. The CDR3 covers 16 residues. CDR3 sequence (DNA): TGTGCCAGCAGTGCGCGACAGGGTCCCACGAATCAGCCCCAGCATTTT. This sequence encodes CASSARQGPTNQPQHF.

This sequence joins TRBV10-1 and TRBJ2-1; possible D gene TRBD1, 6 bases. The CDR3 spans 14 residues. Trimming took off 3 bases at V and 6 bases at J, with 12 bases between the two ends. Germline V CDR1 and CDR2: WNHNN, SYGVQD (reference sequence). The CDR3 DNA sequence: TGCGCCAGCAGTGAACTGGACAGAGGCAATGAGCAGTTCTTC. Its translation: CASSELDRGNEQFF.

This clone was seen a single time. This chain connects TRBV5-1 to TRBJ1-5; no clear D. The CDR3 is 14 amino acids. Germline V gene lookup returns CDR1 SGHRS and CDR2 YFSETQ. Trimming pared 1 base from V and 3 bases from J, leaving 8 bases between. CDR3 nucleotide sequence: TGCGCCAGCAGCTTGTACGGATCCAATCAGCCCCAGCATTTT. Translation: CASSLYGSNQPQHF. The full variable domain, rest sourced from reference TRBV5-1 and TRBJ1-5, is KAGVTQTPRYLIKTRGQQVTLSCSPISGHRSVSWYQQTPGQGLQFLFEYFSETQRNKGNFPGRFSGRQFSNSRSEMNVSTLELGDSALYLCASSLYGSNQPQHFGDGTRLSIL.

The chain links TRBV5-6 to TRBJ2-7; D unclear. The CDR3 extends over 14 amino acids. V was cut by 4 bases and J by 3 bases, with 14 bases left in between. CDR1 and CDR2 (germline): SGHDT, YYEEEE. Here the CDR3 reads CASSHRMGNYEQYF. In DNA, the CDR3 is TGTGCCAGCAGCCATAGAATGGGAAACTACGAGCAGTACTTC.

This chain connects TRBV28 to TRBJ1-2; the D gene is possibly TRBD1 (6 bases). Germline loops: CDR1 MDHEN, CDR2 SYDVKM. The CDR3 has 12 residues. V was cut by 6 bases and J by 7 bases, with 12 bases left in between. Written as DNA, the CDR3 is TGTGCCAGCAGCTCTCAGGGGTTTGGCTACACCTTC. This codes for CASSSQGFGYTF.

The rearrangement joins TRBV30 to TRBJ2-2; perhaps D is TRBD1 or TRBD2 (5 bases each). The germline CDR1 and CDR2 sequences are GTSNPN and SVGIG (reference sequence). The V gene lost 0 bases and the J gene lost 4 bases, with 9 bases spanning the gap. This CDR3 is 14 amino acids long. The CDR3 sequence is CAWSVGAGTGELFF. DNA for the CDR3: TGTGCCTGGAGTGTAGGGGCGGGCACCGGGGAGCTGTTTTTT.